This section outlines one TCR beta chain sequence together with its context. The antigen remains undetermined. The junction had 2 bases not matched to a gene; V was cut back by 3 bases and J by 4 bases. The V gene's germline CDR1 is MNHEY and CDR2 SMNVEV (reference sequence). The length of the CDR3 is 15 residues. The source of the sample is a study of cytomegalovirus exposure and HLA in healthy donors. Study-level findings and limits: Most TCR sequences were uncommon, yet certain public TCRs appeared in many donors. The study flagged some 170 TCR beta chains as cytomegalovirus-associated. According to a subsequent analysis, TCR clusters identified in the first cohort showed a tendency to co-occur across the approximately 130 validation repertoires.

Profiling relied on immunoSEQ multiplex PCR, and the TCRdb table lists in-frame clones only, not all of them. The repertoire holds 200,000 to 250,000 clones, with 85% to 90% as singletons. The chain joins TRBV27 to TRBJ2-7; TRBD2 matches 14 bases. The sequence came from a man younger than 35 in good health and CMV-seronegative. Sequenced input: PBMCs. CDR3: CASSFGTSGSYEQYF. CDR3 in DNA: TGTGCCAGCAGTTTTGGGACTAGCGGGAGTTACGAGCAGTACTTC.